The 19 T cell receptor beta chains below were found in one sample sequenced in a study of shared clonotypes between healthy human individuals (dated by TCRdb to 2020 to 2022). CD8 naive samples were CD45RO-negative cells positively selected for CCR7, giving a CD45RA+CCR7+ population that excluded TemRA cells. Libraries were made using the immunoSEQ multiplex PCR assay. TCRdb carries this immuneACCESS record with in-frame sequences only. Its versions omit some clonotypes, under half of them owing to an unresolved V gene in the studies checked, with the rest unexplained. The sample table shows about 2 million clones, and 85% to 95% are seen once. Roughly 1% of the sample belongs to the ten largest clones. Sequencing was done on a sample of naive CD8+ T cells sorted from blood. The intended sense of this specimen's cell subset or site label: CD45RA+CCR7+. These receptors all come from a man aged 18 to 35 in good health.

The chain carries TRBV2 and TRBJ1-4; maybe TRBD1 (5 bases). This CDR3 region has 18 residues. The germline V and J ends were trimmed by 4 bases and 8 bases, with 26 bases remaining between them. CDR1 and CDR2 from the germline V gene are SNHLY and FYNNEI. CDR3 sequence (DNA): TGTGCCAGCAGTGTGTCCCCTTCCGGAGGACACTTTGGGGAAAAACTGTTTTTT. Its protein is CASSVSPSGGHFGEKLFF.

The rearrangement joins TRBV4-1 to TRBJ1-1; D possibly corresponds to TRBD1 (6 bases). CDR1 MGHRA and CDR2 YSYEKL come from the germline V gene. CDR3 length: 16 residues. The V and J ends lost 1 base and 0 bases respectively, with 12 bases between them. This CDR3 reads CASSQVGWDMNTEAFF. CDR3 sequence (DNA): TGCGCCAGCAGCCAAGTCGGGTGGGACATGAACACTGAAGCTTTCTTT.

On this clone: Other DNA sequences in this specimen translate into the identical CDR3. V usage is TRBV27 and J usage is TRBJ2-3; D gene uncertain. The length of the CDR3 is 14 residues. Trimming removed 3 bases from V and 0 bases from J, with 7 bases in between. Germline V gene data show CDR1 as MNHEY and CDR2 as SMNVEV (reference sequence). The DNA of the CDR3 is TGTGCCAGCAGTTTCGGCTCTAGCACAGATACGCAGTATTTT. It encodes CASSFGSSTDTQYF.

The V and J genes are TRBV19 and TRBJ1-5, with 8 nucleotides matching TRBD1. The CDR3 length is 15 residues. CDR1 LNHDA and CDR2 SQIVND come from the germline V gene (reference sequence). After removal of 6 bases from V and 2 bases from J, the junction contained 6 bases not matched to a gene. CDR3 residues: CASSPGTGGNQPQHF. In DNA, the CDR3 is TGTGCCAGTAGCCCCGGGACAGGAGGCAATCAGCCCCAGCATTTT.

The chain links TRBV5-8 to TRBJ2-7; 8 bases match TRBD2. The CDR3 length is 14 residues. CDR1 and CDR2 (germline): SGHTS, YDEGEE. J was trimmed by 5 bases and V by 6 bases; bases with no gene match: 10. The CDR3 region has the DNA TGTGCCAGCACCCTTAAGCGGGGGTTCCACGAGCAGTACTTC. Encoded protein: CASTLKRGFHEQYF.

This sequence joins TRBV18 and TRBJ2-7; 7 bases map to TRBD1. J lost 1 base, V lost 5 bases, and 11 bases had no gene match. The CDR3 covers 16 residues. Germline-derived CDR1 and CDR2 are KGHSH and LQKENI. This CDR3 is CASSGRQGEMSYEQYF. CDR3 bases: TGTGCCAGCTCAGGCCGACAGGGAGAAATGTCCTACGAGCAGTACTTC.

The chain carries TRBV5-3 and TRBJ2-3; possibly TRBD1 for D (5 bases). TRBV5-3 is an ORF, and what it does is uncertain. The CDR3 spans 17 residues. V shed 4 bases and J shed 0 bases, with 18 bases lying between them. Here the CDR3 reads CARSPDDTGYSTDTQYF. CDR3 nucleotides: TGTGCCAGAAGCCCCGATGACACAGGCTATAGCACAGATACGCAGTATTTT.

The rearrangement links TRBV7-6 to TRBJ2-7; 9 bases are a match to TRBD2. This CDR3 is built from 13 residues. V trimming: 5 bases; J trimming: 6 bases; junction bases outside the gene matches: 5. Germline CDR1 and CDR2: SGHVS and FNYEAQ. The CDR3: CASSLGLASEQYF. The DNA of the CDR3 is TGTGCCAGCAGCCTGGGACTAGCCAGCGAGCAGTACTTC.

The chain uses TRBV19 and TRBJ2-3; TRBD1 aligns across 9 bases. This CDR3 is built from 17 residues. Germline V gives CDR1 LNHDA, CDR2 SQIVND (reference sequence). Unmatched junction bases numbered 8, after V lost 0 bases and J lost 4 bases. CDR3 loop: CASSIEGTGPIPDTQYF. The CDR3 coding sequence is TGTGCCAGTAGTATAGAGGGGACAGGGCCCATCCCAGATACGCAGTATTTT. Full variable domain (rest looked up from reference TRBV19 and TRBJ2-3): DGGITQSPKYLFRKEGQNVTLSCEQNLNHDAMYWYRQDPGQGLRLIYYSQIVNDFQKGDIAEGYSVSREKKESFPLTVTSAQKNPTAFYLCASSIEGTGPIPDTQYFGPGTRLTVL.

This clone was counted between two and nine times. The chain couples TRBV4-1 to TRBJ2-7, with D hard to call. Germline CDR1 and CDR2: MGHRA and YSYEKL. V was pared by 0 bases and J by 3 bases, with 9 bases between. There are 14 residues in the CDR3. The CDR3, as DNA: TGCGCCAGCAGCCAAGATCTCCTTGGCTACGAGCAGTACTTC. The encoded protein is CASSQDLLGYEQYF.

For the CDR3, the DNA is TGCGCCAGCAGCTCCCTCCCGGGGGCAGATGAGCAGTTCTTC. It codes for CASSSLPGADEQFF. The rearrangement links TRBV5-1 to TRBJ2-1; perhaps D is TRBD1 or TRBD2 (6 bases each). There are 14 residues in the CDR3. Germline values: CDR1 SGHRS, CDR2 YFSETQ. V was clipped by 3 bases and J by 8 bases, with 15 bases between them.

This chain connects TRBV7-9 to TRBJ1-2; D call uncertain. V was pared by 5 bases and J by 4 bases, with 14 bases between. The CDR3 totals 14 residues. Germline V gene sequence: CDR1 SEHNR, CDR2 FQNEAQ (reference sequence). The CDR3: CASSHALVPYGYTF. The CDR3 DNA reads TGTGCCAGCAGCCACGCGTTGGTCCCCTATGGCTACACCTTC.

Comment on this clone: Other DNA sequences within the sample encode an identical CDR3. The chain has TRBV5-1 and TRBJ2-1; 9 positions match TRBD2. Unmatched junction bases numbered 5, after V lost 0 bases and J lost 7 bases. The CDR3 runs to 15 residues. CDR1 is SGHRS and CDR2 is YFSETQ in the germline V gene. This CDR3 is CASSLAAGGPNEQFF. In DNA, the CDR3 is TGCGCCAGCAGCTTGGCTGCGGGAGGGCCGAATGAGCAGTTCTTC. The full variable domain, with the rest looked up from reference TRBV5-1 and TRBJ2-1, is KAGVTQTPRYLIKTRGQQVTLSCSPISGHRSVSWYQQTPGQGLQFLFEYFSETQRNKGNFPGRFSGRQFSNSRSEMNVSTLELGDSALYLCASSLAAGGPNEQFFGPGTRLTVL.

The rearrangement links TRBV30 to TRBJ2-1; D unresolved. V shed 7 bases and J shed 7 bases, with 11 bases lying between them. The V gene's germline CDR1 is GTSNPN and CDR2 SVGIG (reference sequence). CDR3 length equals 11 residues. CDR3 protein: CASEEVNEQFF. The CDR3 DNA follows: TGTGCCTCGGAAGAGGTTAATGAGCAGTTCTTC.

The chain employs TRBV18 and TRBJ1-4; D ambiguous. The ends were cut back, 0 bases at V and 2 bases at J, with 10 bases in the middle. Germline loops: CDR1 KGHSH, CDR2 LQKENI. The CDR3 consists of 16 residues. The CDR3 is CASSPPSRMTNEKLFF. Written as DNA, the CDR3 is TGTGCCAGCTCACCACCGTCGAGGATGACTAATGAAAAACTGTTTTTT.

This sequence joins TRBV6-5 and TRBJ2-7; 8 positions agree with TRBD2. V lost 0 bases, J lost 1 base, and 2 bases stayed unmatched. Germline CDR1 and CDR2: MNHEY and SVGAGI. The CDR3 runs 15 residues. The CDR3 spells CASSYSIAGSYEQYF. DNA of the CDR3: TGTGCCAGCAGTTACTCAATAGCGGGATCCTACGAGCAGTACTTC.

V and J are TRBV4-3 and TRBJ2-2; D may be TRBD2 (6 bases). CDR3 length: 17 residues. Trimming took 0 bases from V and 8 from J, leaving 19 bases between them. Germline CDR1 is LGHNA and CDR2 is YSLEER. CDR3 DNA: TGCGCCAGCAGCCAAGATCTAGGGCGGGAAGGTGTTGGGGAGCTGTTTTTT. Amino acids: CASSQDLGREGVGELFF.

This clone was observed a handful of times. The chain uses TRBV19 and TRBJ1-6; tentative D call: TRBD1 (6 bases). Germline-derived CDR1 and CDR2 are LNHDA and SQIVND (reference sequence). Trimming left V 3 bases short and J 7 bases short, with 22 bases between. The CDR3 consists of 18 residues. CDR3 DNA: TGTGCCAGTAGTATCCCCGGGGGACACGAGATAGAAAATTCACCCCTCCACTTT. This translates into CASSIPGGHEIENSPLHF.

The chain is built from TRBV10-2 and TRBJ1-2; 9 positions match TRBD1. The CDR3 length is 14 residues. CDR1 and CDR2 from the germline V gene are WSHSY and SAAADI. With 3 bases clipped from V and 4 bases from J, the junction kept 3 bases outside the gene matches. CDR3 in DNA: TGCGCCAGCAGTGAAGGGACAGGGTCCTATGGCTACACCTTC. This gives the protein CASSEGTGSYGYTF.